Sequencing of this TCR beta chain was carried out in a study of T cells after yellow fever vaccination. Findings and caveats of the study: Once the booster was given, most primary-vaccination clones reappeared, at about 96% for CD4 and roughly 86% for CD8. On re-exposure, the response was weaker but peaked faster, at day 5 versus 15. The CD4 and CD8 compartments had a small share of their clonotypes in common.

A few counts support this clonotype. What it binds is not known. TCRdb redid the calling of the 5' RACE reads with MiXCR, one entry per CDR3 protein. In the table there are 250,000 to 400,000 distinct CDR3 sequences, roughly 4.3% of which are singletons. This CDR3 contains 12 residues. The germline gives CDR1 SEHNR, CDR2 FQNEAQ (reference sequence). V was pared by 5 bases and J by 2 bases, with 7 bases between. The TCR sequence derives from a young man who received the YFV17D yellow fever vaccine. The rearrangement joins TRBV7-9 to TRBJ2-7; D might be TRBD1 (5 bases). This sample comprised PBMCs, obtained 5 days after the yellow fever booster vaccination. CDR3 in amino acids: CASSGHPYEQYF. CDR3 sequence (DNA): TGTGCCAGCAGCGGACATCCCTACGAGCAGTACTTC.